Shown below are 7 T cell receptor beta chains from a single sample sequenced in a study of cytomegalovirus exposure and HLA in healthy donors. Both 60 Vbeta primers and 13 Jbeta primers went into the PCR. Sequenced by immunoSEQ multiplex PCR; TCRdb stores in-frame clones only, minus some. In the table there are roughly 230,000 clones, around nine tenths of which are singletons. Sequencing was performed on PBMCs. The source of these receptors is a girl aged 2-9 years in good health and CMV-seronegative.

The rearrangement links TRBV30 to TRBJ2-7, with 9 bases that match TRBD1. Trimming cost V 5 bases and J 1 base; bases outside gene matches: 3. CDR1 and CDR2 from the germline V gene are GTSNPN and SVGIG (reference sequence). The CDR3 contains 13 residues. The CDR3 protein is CAWGQGLSYEQYF. CDR3 in DNA: TGTGCCTGGGGACAGGGGTTATCCTACGAGCAGTACTTC. Full variable domain (remainder filled in from reference TRBV30 and TRBJ2-7): SQTIHQWPATLVQPVGSPLSLECTVEGTSNPNLYWYRQAAGRGLQLLFYSVGIGQISSEVPQNLSASRPQDRQFILSSKKLLLSDSGFYLCAWGQGLSYEQYFGPGTRLTVT.

The V call is TRBV7-8, the J call TRBJ1-1, with TRBD1 identical over 7 bases. The germline CDR1 and CDR2 sequences are SGHVS and FQNEAQ. V lost 5 bases and J lost 5; bases outside the gene matches: 8. This CDR3 is built from 14 residues. The CDR3 loop is CASSTRTGGTEAFF. DNA of the CDR3: TGTGCCAGCAGCACAAGGACAGGAGGAACTGAAGCTTTCTTT.

The chain couples TRBV5-4 to TRBJ1-1; 7 nucleotides line up with TRBD1. The germline V gene has CDR1 SGHNT and CDR2 YYREEE (reference sequence). J was trimmed by 1 base and V by 4 bases; bases with no gene match: 4. CDR3 length: 14 residues. In DNA form, the CDR3 reads TGTGCCAGCAGCCCCGGGACAGCGAACACTGAAGCTTTCTTT. Its translation: CASSPGTANTEAFF.

The V call is TRBV4-1, the J call TRBJ1-1, with D perhaps matching TRBD1 (5 bases). The CDR3 runs 14 residues. Deletions cut 0 bases from V and 4 bases from J, with 9 bases between. Germline CDR1 and CDR2: MGHRA and YSYEKL. In DNA, the CDR3 is TGCGCCAGCAGCCAAGAGGAGGGGAGCACTGAAGCTTTCTTT. This translates into CASSQEEGSTEAFF.

V usage is TRBV5-6 and J usage is TRBJ1-2, with a weak D call TRBD1 (5 bases). V lost 2 bases to trimming and J lost 6 bases, with 14 bases between them. CDR1 is SGHDT and CDR2 is YYEEEE in the germline V gene. The length of the CDR3 is 14 residues. The CDR3 is CASSFQDTANGYTF. In DNA, the CDR3 is TGTGCCAGCAGCTTCCAGGACACTGCTAATGGCTACACCTTC.

About this clone: Its ends do not fully match the called genes, so a read error is possible. V is TRBV5-4 and J is TRBJ2-2; 7 bases fit TRBD2. This CDR3 contains 14 residues. Germline CDR1 SGHNT, CDR2 YYREEE (reference sequence). In nucleotides, the CDR3 is TGTGCCAGCAGCCCAAGACTAGCTACCGAGGAGCTGTTTTTT. Translated, it gives CASSPRLATEELFF.

The chain has TRBV6-5 and TRBJ1-1; possible D gene TRBD1, 6 bases. Per the germline V gene, CDR1 is MNHEY and CDR2 is SVGAGI. The length of the CDR3 is 13 residues. Trimming left V 3 bases short and J 7 bases short, with 12 bases between. The chain's CDR3 is CASSYPGAGEAFF. The CDR3 coding sequence is TGTGCCAGCAGTTATCCAGGGGCGGGTGAAGCTTTCTTT.